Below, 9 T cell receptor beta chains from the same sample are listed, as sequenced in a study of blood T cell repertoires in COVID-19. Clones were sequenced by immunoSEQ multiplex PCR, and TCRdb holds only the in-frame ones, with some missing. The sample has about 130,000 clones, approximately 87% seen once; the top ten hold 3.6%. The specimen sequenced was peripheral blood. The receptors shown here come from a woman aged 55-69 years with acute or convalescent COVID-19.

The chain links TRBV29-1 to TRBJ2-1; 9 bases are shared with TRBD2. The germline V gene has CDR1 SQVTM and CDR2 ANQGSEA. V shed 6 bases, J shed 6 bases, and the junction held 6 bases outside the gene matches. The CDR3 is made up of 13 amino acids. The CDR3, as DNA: TGCAGCGTCAGAGCGGGAGGTATCAATGAGCAGTTCTTC. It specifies CSVRAGGINEQFF.

The CDR3 reads CASSQEATTGNTIYF. In DNA, the CDR3 is TGCGCCAGCAGCCAAGAAGCCACTACAGGAAACACCATATATTTT. The chain has TRBV4-1 and TRBJ1-3; no definite D call. The V gene lost 0 bases and the J gene lost 4 bases, with 10 bases spanning the gap. Germline CDR1 MGHRA, CDR2 YSYEKL. CDR3 length: 15 amino acids.

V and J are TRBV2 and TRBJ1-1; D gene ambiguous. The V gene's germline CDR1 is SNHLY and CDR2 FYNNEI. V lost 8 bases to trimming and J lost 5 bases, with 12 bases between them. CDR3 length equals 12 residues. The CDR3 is CASCGVATEAFF. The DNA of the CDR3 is TGTGCCAGCTGCGGGGTGGCTACTGAAGCTTTCTTT.

The CDR3 loop is CASSGQGNSPLHF. The CDR3 bases are TGTGCCAGCAGCGGACAGGGTAACTCACCCCTCCACTTT. The gene calls are TRBV6-5 and TRBJ1-6; 8 nucleotides align to TRBD1. V lost 6 bases to trimming and J lost 10 bases; unmatched junction nucleotides: 5. Germline V CDR1 and CDR2: MNHEY, SVGAGI. This CDR3 is 13 amino acids long.

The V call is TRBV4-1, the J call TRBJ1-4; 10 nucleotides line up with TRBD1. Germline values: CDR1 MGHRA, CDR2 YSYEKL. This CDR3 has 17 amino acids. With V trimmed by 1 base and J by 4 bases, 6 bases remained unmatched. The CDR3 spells CASSQGWTGGLNEKLFF. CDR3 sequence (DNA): TGCGCCAGCAGCCAAGGCTGGACAGGGGGACTTAATGAAAAACTGTTTTTT.

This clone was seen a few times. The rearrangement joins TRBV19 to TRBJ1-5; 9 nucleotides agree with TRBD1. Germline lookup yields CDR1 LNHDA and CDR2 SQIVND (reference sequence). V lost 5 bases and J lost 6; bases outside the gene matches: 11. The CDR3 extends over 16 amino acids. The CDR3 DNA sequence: TGTGCCAGTAGTGAAACGGGACAGGGCTTCGGTCAGCCCCAGCATTTT. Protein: CASSETGQGFGQPQHF. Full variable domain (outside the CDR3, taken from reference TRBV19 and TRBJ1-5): DGGITQSPKYLFRKEGQNVTLSCEQNLNHDAMYWYRQDPGQGLRLIYYSQIVNDFQKGDIAEGYSVSREKKESFPLTVTSAQKNPTAFYLCASSETGQGFGQPQHFGDGTRLSIL.

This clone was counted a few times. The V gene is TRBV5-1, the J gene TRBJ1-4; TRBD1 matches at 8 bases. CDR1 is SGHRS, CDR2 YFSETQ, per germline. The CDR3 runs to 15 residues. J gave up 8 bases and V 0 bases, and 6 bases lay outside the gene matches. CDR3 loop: CASSLDQGAKEKLFF. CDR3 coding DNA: TGCGCCAGCAGCTTGGATCAGGGGGCGAAGGAAAAACTGTTTTTT. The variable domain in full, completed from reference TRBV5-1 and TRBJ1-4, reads KAGVTQTPRYLIKTRGQQVTLSCSPISGHRSVSWYQQTPGQGLQFLFEYFSETQRNKGNFPGRFSGRQFSNSRSEMNVSTLELGDSALYLCASSLDQGAKEKLFFGSGTQLSVL.

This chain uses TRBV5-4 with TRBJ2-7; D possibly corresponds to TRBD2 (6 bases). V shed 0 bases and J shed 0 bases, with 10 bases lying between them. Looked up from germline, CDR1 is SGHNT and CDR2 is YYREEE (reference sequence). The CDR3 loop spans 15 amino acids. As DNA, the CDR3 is TGTGCCAGCAGCTTGGGGGGAGGCAGCTCCTACGAGCAGTACGTC. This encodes CASSLGGGSSYEQYV.

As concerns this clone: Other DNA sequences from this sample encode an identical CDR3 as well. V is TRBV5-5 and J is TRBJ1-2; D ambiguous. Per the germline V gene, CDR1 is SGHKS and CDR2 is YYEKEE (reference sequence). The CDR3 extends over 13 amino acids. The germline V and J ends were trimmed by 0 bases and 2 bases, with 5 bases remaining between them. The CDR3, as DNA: TGTGCCAGCAGCTTGGGCGGAAACTATGGCTACACCTTC. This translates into CASSLGGNYGYTF.